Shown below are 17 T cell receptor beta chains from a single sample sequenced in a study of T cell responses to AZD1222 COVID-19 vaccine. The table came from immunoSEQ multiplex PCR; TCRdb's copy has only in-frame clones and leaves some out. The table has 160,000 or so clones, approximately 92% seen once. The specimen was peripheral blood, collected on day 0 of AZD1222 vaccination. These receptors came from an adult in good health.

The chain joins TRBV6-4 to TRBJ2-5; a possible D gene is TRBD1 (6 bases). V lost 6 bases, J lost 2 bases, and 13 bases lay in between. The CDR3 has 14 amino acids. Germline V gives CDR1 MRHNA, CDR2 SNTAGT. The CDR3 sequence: CASSRGGGQETQYF. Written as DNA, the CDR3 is TGTGCCAGCAGCCGAGGGGGTGGACAAGAGACCCAGTACTTC.

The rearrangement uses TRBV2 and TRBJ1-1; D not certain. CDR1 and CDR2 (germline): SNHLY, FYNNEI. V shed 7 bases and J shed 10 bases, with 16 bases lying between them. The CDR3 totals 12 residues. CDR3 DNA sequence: TGTGCCAGCAAGATCCGGGAAGGTGTAGCTTTCTTT. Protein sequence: CASKIREGVAFF.

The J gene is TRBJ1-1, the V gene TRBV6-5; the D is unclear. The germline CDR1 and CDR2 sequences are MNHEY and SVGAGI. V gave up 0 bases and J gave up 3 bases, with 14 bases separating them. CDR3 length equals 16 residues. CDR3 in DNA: TGTGCCAGCAGTTACTCGGGGTTAGGTGTTGACACTGAAGCTTTCTTT. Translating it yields CASSYSGLGVDTEAFF.

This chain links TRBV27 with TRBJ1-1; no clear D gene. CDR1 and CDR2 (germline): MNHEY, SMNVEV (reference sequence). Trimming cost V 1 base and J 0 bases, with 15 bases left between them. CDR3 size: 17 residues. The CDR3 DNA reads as TGTGCCAGCAGTTTATTGGTCGGGGAACGCATGAACACTGAAGCTTTCTTT. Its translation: CASSLLVGERMNTEAFF.

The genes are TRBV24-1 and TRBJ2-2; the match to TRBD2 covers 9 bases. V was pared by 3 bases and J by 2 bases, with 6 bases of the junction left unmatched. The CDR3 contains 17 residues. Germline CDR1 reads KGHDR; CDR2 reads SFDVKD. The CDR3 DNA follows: TGTGCCACCAGTGATGGAGAACTAGCGGGTAACACCGGGGAGCTGTTTTTT. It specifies CATSDGELAGNTGELFF.

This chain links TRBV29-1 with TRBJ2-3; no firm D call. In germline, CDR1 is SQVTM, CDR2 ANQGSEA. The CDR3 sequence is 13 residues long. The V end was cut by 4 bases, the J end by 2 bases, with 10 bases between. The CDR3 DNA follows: TGCAGCGTTGGTGGCAGGTTCACAGATACGCAGTATTTT. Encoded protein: CSVGGRFTDTQYF.

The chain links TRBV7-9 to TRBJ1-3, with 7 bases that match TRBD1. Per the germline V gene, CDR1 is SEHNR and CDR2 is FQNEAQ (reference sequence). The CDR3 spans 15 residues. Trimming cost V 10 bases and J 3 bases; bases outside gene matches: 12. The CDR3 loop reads CATPRDREHGNTIYF. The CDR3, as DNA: TGTGCCACCCCTCGGGACAGAGAACATGGAAACACCATATATTTT.

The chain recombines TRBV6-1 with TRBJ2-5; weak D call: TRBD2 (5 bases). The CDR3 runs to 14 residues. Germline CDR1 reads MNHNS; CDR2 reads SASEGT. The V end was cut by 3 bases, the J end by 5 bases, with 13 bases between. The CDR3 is CASSEDSTQETQYF. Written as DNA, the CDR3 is TGTGCCAGCAGTGAGGACTCCACCCAGGAGACCCAGTACTTC.

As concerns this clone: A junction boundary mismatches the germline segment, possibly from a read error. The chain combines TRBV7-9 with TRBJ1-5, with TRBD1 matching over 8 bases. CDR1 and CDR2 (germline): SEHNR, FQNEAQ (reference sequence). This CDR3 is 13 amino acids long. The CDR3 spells CASTLQGGQPQHF. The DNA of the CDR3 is TGTGCCAGCACCTTACAGGGGGGTCAGCCCCAGCATTTT.

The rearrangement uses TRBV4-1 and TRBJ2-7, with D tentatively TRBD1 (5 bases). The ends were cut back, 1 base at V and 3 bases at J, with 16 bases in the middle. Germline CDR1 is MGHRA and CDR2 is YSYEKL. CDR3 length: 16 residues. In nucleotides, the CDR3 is TGCGCCAGCAGCCAAGGTGGTCTCAGGGATATCTACGAGCAGTACTTC. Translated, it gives CASSQGGLRDIYEQYF.

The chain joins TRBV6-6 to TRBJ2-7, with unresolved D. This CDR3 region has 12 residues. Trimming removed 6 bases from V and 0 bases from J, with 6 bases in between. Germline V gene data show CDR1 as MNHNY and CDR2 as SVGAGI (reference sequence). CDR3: CASRERSYEQYF. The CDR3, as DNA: TGTGCCAGCAGGGAGCGCTCCTACGAGCAGTACTTC.

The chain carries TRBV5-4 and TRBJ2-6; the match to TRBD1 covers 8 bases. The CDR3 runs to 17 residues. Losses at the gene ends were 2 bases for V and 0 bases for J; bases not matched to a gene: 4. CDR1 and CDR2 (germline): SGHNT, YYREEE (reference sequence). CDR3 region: CASSFGQGRSGANVLTF. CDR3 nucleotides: TGTGCCAGCAGCTTCGGACAGGGTCGCTCTGGGGCCAACGTCCTGACTTTC.

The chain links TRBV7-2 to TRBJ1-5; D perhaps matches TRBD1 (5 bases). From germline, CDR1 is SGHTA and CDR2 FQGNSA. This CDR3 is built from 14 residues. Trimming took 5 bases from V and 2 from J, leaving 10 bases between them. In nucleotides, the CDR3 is TGTGCCAGCAGCCCCGGGGCGGGCAATCAGCCCCAGCATTTT. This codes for CASSPGAGNQPQHF.

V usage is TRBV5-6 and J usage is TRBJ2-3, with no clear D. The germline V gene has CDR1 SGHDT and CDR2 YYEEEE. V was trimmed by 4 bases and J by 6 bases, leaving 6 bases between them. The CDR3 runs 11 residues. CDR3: CASSHGDTQYF. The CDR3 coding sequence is TGTGCCAGCAGCCACGGGGATACGCAGTATTTT.

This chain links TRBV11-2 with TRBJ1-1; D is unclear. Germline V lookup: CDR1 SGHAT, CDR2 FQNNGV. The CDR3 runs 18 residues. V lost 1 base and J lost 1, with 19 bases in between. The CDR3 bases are TGTGCCAGCAGCTTAGCGTTTGCGAGAGGCCAAGGGAACACTGAAGCTTTCTTT. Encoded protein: CASSLAFARGQGNTEAFF.

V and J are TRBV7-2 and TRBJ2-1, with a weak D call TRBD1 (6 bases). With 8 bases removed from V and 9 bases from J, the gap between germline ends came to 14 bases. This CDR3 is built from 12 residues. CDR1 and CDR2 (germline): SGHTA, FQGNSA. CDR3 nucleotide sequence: TGTGCCAGCGGAGCAGGGGTGGGTGAGCAGTTCTTC. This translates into CASGAGVGEQFF.

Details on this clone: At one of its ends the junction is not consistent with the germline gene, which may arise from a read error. CDR3 sequence: CASSPPGGPPHSF. CDR3 nucleotide sequence: TGTGCCAGCAGCCCCCCGGGGGGCCCTCCCCACTCCTTC. The rearrangement joins TRBV5-4 to TRBJ1-2, with D maybe TRBD1 (6 bases). Germline loops: CDR1 SGHNT, CDR2 YYREEE (reference sequence). The CDR3 runs 13 residues. Looking up the rest from reference TRBV5-4 and TRBJ1-2 gives the full variable domain: ETGVTQSPTHLIKTRGQQVTLRCSSQSGHNTVSWYQQALGQGPQFIFQYYREEENGRGNFPPRFSGLQFPNYSSELNVNALELDDSALYLCASSPPGGPPHSFGSGTRLTVV.